Presented here are 25 T cell receptor beta chains from one specimen sequenced in a study of cytomegalovirus exposure and HLA in healthy donors. The PCR employed 60 Vbeta primers together with 13 Jbeta primers. Here immunoSEQ multiplex PCR was the method, and the copy in TCRdb shows in-frame clones only, minus some. Of about 200,000 clones in the sample, approximately 82% were seen once. Material for sequencing was PBMCs. These receptors all stem from a woman between 18 and 29 years old in good health and CMV-seronegative.

This clone was observed a few times. The CDR3 nucleotides read TGTGCCAGCAGCTTAGAACCTACCGAGCAGTTCTTC. Translation gives CASSLEPTEQFF. The genes are TRBV7-6 and TRBJ2-1; D is unclear. Germline values: CDR1 SGHVS, CDR2 FNYEAQ. V dropped 1 base and J dropped 10 bases, with 8 bases sitting between them. The CDR3 consists of 12 residues.

Comments on this clone: The junction does not match germline at one end; this may be a read error. The chain recombines TRBV4-3 with TRBJ2-2, with TRBD1 as a possible D gene (7 bases). The CDR3 covers 16 residues. Germline V gene lookup returns CDR1 LGHNA and CDR2 YSLEER. CDR3 loop: CASRQGAGGYTGELFF. DNA for the CDR3: TGCGCCAGCAGACAAGGGGCAGGGGGGTACACCGGGGAGCTGTTTTTT.

The chain couples TRBV11-2 to TRBJ2-7; 8 nucleotides match TRBD2. Losses at the gene ends were 4 bases for V and 2 bases for J; bases not matched to a gene: 7. Germline V CDR1 and CDR2: SGHAT, FQNNGV. The CDR3 contains 15 residues. The CDR3 bases are TGTGCCAGCAGCTCAGAGCTAGCGGGTACCTACGAGCAGTACGTC. Translated, it gives CASSSELAGTYEQYV.

The rearrangement joins TRBV30 to TRBJ2-4; TRBD2 agrees at 11 bases. Unmatched junction bases numbered 9, after V lost 1 base and J lost 7 bases. Germline V CDR1 and CDR2: GTSNPN, SVGIG (reference sequence). The CDR3 is 16 amino acids. CDR3 coding DNA: TGTGCCTGGAGTGATATAGCGGGAGGGCCGATGAACATTCAGTACTTC. Its translation is CAWSDIAGGPMNIQYF.

V and J are TRBV7-8 and TRBJ2-7; 11 bases fit TRBD2. V was clipped by 5 bases and J by 6 bases; unmatched bases: 9. Germline V lookup: CDR1 SGHVS, CDR2 FQNEAQ. The CDR3 runs 15 residues. The CDR3 nucleotides read TGTGCCAGCAGCCGGGATAGCGGGAGGGCCAGCGAGCAGTACGTC. It yields the protein CASSRDSGRASEQYV.

The CDR3 spells CASSQVFNTQYF. The CDR3 DNA reads TGCGCCAGCAGCCAAGTTTTTAATACGCAGTATTTT. The chain couples TRBV4-1 to TRBJ2-3; D not certain. Per the germline V gene, CDR1 is MGHRA and CDR2 is YSYEKL. This CDR3 spans 12 amino acids. V shed 1 base and J shed 7 bases, with 6 bases lying between them.

This chain connects TRBV19 to TRBJ1-1; a possible D gene is TRBD1 (6 bases). V dropped 5 bases and J dropped 6 bases, with 16 bases sitting between them. The germline gives CDR1 LNHDA, CDR2 SQIVND (reference sequence). CDR3 length: 14 amino acids. This CDR3 reads CASSGGQGRAEAFF. The CDR3 DNA reads TGTGCCAGTAGTGGGGGTCAGGGGCGAGCTGAAGCTTTCTTT.

The gene calls are TRBV28 and TRBJ1-1; D call uncertain. V lost 2 bases and J lost 5, with 6 bases in between. This CDR3 region has 12 residues. CDR1 and CDR2 from the germline V gene are MDHEN and SYDVKM. This CDR3 reads CASSLVRTEAFF. The CDR3 DNA is TGTGCCAGCAGTTTAGTCCGGACTGAAGCTTTCTTT.

This clone has just one count. The chain combines TRBV15 with TRBJ2-7; D call uncertain. CDR1 and CDR2 from the germline V gene are LNHNV and YYDKDF (reference sequence). Trimming stripped 0 bases from V and 0 bases from J, with 6 bases between. The CDR3 is made up of 14 amino acids. CDR3 protein: CATSRERSSYEQYF. The CDR3 DNA reads as TGTGCCACCAGCAGAGAGCGGTCCTCCTACGAGCAGTACTTC.

This clone occurred once. The rearrangement joins TRBV18 to TRBJ2-1, with a tentative D call TRBD1 (6 bases). This CDR3 contains 15 residues. The germline V gene has CDR1 KGHSH and CDR2 LQKENI. V shed 3 bases and J shed 5 bases, with 14 bases lying between them. CDR3 bases: TGTGCCAGCTCACCTCGTTGGTCAGGGGACAATGAGCAGTTCTTC. Translation gives CASSPRWSGDNEQFF.

The J gene is TRBJ2-3, the V gene TRBV7-9; 15 positions agree with TRBD2. The ends lost 4 bases at V and 3 bases at J; junction bases unmatched: 2. The CDR3 sequence is 16 residues long. The germline CDR1 and CDR2 sequences are SEHNR and FQNEAQ (reference sequence). CDR3 residues: CASSSGLAGGTDTQYF. CDR3 nucleotides: TGTGCCAGCAGCTCAGGACTAGCGGGAGGGACAGATACGCAGTATTTT.

The chain is built from TRBV10-3 and TRBJ2-3; 9 bases agree with TRBD1. The CDR3 is 16 residues long. Germline V gives CDR1 ENHRY, CDR2 SYGVKD. The trim removed 4 bases at V and 0 bases at J, leaving 5 bases unmatched. The CDR3 loop is CAISVGTGRSTDTQYF. Here the CDR3 DNA reads TGTGCCATCAGTGTAGGGACAGGGCGAAGCACAGATACGCAGTATTTT.

The rearrangement uses TRBV7-9 and TRBJ2-5; 11 bases match TRBD2. The CDR3 consists of 15 residues. Germline CDR1 is SEHNR and CDR2 is FQNEAQ (reference sequence). V lost 5 bases, J lost 1 base, and 3 bases stayed unmatched. DNA of the CDR3: TGTGCCAGCAGCCTTACTAGCGGGGGCCAAGAGACCCAGTACTTC. It translates to CASSLTSGGQETQYF.

The V call is TRBV28, the J call TRBJ2-7, with a possible D match to TRBD1 (5 bases). The CDR3 runs to 12 residues. Germline V gene sequence: CDR1 MDHEN, CDR2 SYDVKM. Trimming removed 6 bases at V and 3 bases at J, with 9 bases between. The CDR3 DNA reads as TGTGCCAGCAGACAGGCCTACTACGAGCAGTACTTC. Translation gives CASRQAYYEQYF.

The chain joins TRBV4-3 to TRBJ1-2, with unresolved D. The germline V gene encodes CDR1 LGHNA and CDR2 YSLEER. The CDR3 spans 14 residues. With 4 bases removed from V and 4 bases from J, the gap between germline ends came to 13 bases. In nucleotides, the CDR3 is TGCGCCAGCAGCCTGTGGGAGGGAGGCTATGGCTACACCTTC. Its translation is CASSLWEGGYGYTF.

The V and J genes are TRBV27 and TRBJ2-1, with a possible D match to TRBD1 (6 bases). Per the germline V gene, CDR1 is MNHEY and CDR2 is SMNVEV (reference sequence). The V and J ends lost 4 bases and 0 bases respectively, with 13 bases between them. CDR3 length: 16 residues. CDR3 region: CASSYRDASSYNEQFF. The CDR3 nucleotides read TGTGCCAGCAGTTACAGGGATGCGAGCTCCTACAATGAGCAGTTCTTC.

The chain links TRBV12-5 to TRBJ2-5; D might be TRBD1 (6 bases). This CDR3 spans 14 amino acids. Germline V CDR1 and CDR2: LGHNT, FRNRAP. V gave up 3 bases and J gave up 5 bases, with 13 bases separating them. The CDR3 loop reads CASGFVDSMETQYF. The CDR3 DNA reads TGTGCTAGTGGTTTCGTGGACAGCATGGAGACCCAGTACTTC.

The chain joins TRBV11-2 to TRBJ2-5; no clear D gene. Germline V lookup: CDR1 SGHAT, CDR2 FQNNGV. This CDR3 has 16 amino acids. V dropped 0 bases and J dropped 3 bases, with 14 bases sitting between them. CDR3 sequence: CASSLETALWEETQYF. CDR3 DNA sequence: TGTGCCAGCAGCTTAGAGACCGCACTATGGGAAGAGACCCAGTACTTC.

CDR3 nucleotides: TGTGCCAGCAGTTTGGGGCAGCAAGCCGCTGGAAACACCATATATTTT. It codes for CASSLGQQAAGNTIYF. V gene TRBV28 combines with J gene TRBJ1-3; tentatively, D is TRBD1 (5 bases). The CDR3 spans 16 residues. The germline V gene has CDR1 MDHEN and CDR2 SYDVKM. Between the trimmed V and J ends, which lost 3 bases and 2 bases, there was a span of 14 bases.

A single count supports this clone. The chain is built from TRBV7-8 and TRBJ1-4; TRBD1 agrees at 9 bases. Trimming cost V 5 bases and J 8 bases; bases outside gene matches: 9. Germline CDR1 reads SGHVS; CDR2 reads FQNEAQ. CDR3 length: 15 amino acids. The CDR3 DNA reads as TGTGCCAGCAGCCACAACAGGGGGCAGAGGGAAAAACTGTTTTTT. The encoded protein is CASSHNRGQREKLFF. The variable domain in full, with the rest retrieved from reference TRBV7-8 and TRBJ1-4, is GAGVSQSPRYKVAKRGQDVALRCDPISGHVSLFWYQQALGQGPEFLTYFQNEAQLDKSGLPSDRFFAERPEGSVSTLKIQRTQQEDSAVYLCASSHNRGQREKLFFGSGTQLSVL.

The genes are TRBV15 and TRBJ2-3; the match to TRBD2 covers 14 bases. The CDR3 is 19 amino acids. J was trimmed by 6 bases and V by 2 bases; bases with no gene match: 13. From germline, CDR1 is LNHNV and CDR2 YYDKDF (reference sequence). CDR3 bases: TGTGCCACCAGCAGAACGACAGGGTCGGGACTAGCGGGAGCGGATACGCAGTATTTT. Translation gives CATSRTTGSGLAGADTQYF.

In this sample, this clone turned up a few times. The chain is built from TRBV2 and TRBJ2-1; D uncertain. The CDR3 contains 12 residues. Germline V lookup: CDR1 SNHLY, CDR2 FYNNEI. The V end lost 8 bases, the J end lost 5 bases, and 10 bases lay between the germline ends. The CDR3 nucleotides read TGTGCCAGCTGCCCAGTAAACAATGAGCAGTTCTTC. Translation: CASCPVNNEQFF.

Only a few counts were recorded for this clone. The CDR3 nucleotides read TGTGCCAGTTGGGGGGGCGGGAGTCCCGGGGAGCTGTTTTTT. This encodes CASWGGGSPGELFF. The genes are TRBV6-5 and TRBJ2-2, with D possibly TRBD2 on 7 matching bases. V lost 9 bases, J lost 6 bases, and 17 bases lay in between. The CDR3 has 14 residues. Germline V CDR1 and CDR2: MNHEY, SVGAGI.

The V call is TRBV28, the J call TRBJ2-7; tentatively, D is TRBD2 (6 bases). V was shortened by 5 bases and J by 0 bases, with 14 bases between the two germline ends. CDR1 is MDHEN and CDR2 is SYDVKM in the germline V gene. There are 15 residues in the CDR3. The CDR3 DNA follows: TGTGCCAGCAGTCCACCGGGACTTCTCTCCTACGAGCAGTACGTC. Translated, it gives CASSPPGLLSYEQYV.

The V gene is TRBV10-2, the J gene TRBJ2-5; D might be TRBD1 (6 bases). The CDR3 spans 17 residues. The ends were cut back, 2 bases at V and 5 bases at J, with 21 bases in the middle. Germline assignment: CDR1 WSHSY and CDR2 SAAADI. The DNA for the CDR3 is TGCGCCAGCAGTGAGCTTGGGGAACTTTATAGGGGGGAGACCCAGTACTTC. This codes for CASSELGELYRGETQYF.